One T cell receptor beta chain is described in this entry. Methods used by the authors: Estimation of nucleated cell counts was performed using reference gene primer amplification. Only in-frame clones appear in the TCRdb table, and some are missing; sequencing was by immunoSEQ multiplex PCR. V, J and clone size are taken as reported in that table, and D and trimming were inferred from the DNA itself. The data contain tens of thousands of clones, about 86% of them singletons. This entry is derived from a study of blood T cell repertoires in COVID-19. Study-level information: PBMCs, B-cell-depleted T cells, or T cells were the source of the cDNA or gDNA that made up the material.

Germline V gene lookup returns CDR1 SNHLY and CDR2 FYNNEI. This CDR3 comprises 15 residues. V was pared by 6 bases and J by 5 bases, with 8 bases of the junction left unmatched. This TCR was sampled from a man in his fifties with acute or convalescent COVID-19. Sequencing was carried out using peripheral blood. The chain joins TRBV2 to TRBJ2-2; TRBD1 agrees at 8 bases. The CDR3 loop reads CASRLQGAGTGELFF. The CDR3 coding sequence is TGTGCCAGCAGACTTCAGGGGGCGGGGACCGGGGAGCTGTTTTTT.